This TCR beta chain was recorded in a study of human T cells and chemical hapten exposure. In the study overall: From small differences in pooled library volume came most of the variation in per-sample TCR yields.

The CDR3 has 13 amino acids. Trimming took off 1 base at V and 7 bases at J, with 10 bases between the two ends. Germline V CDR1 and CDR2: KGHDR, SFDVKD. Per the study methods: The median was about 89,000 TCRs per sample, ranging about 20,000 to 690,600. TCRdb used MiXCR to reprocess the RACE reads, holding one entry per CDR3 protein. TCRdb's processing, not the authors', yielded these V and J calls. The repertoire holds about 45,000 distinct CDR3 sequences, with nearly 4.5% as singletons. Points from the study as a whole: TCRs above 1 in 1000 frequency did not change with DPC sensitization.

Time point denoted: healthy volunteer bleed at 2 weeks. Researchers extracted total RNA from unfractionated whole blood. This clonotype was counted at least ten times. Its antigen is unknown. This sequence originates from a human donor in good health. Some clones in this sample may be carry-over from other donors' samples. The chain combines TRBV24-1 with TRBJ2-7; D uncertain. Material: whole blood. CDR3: CATSDFTAREQYF. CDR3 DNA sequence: TGTGCCACCAGTGATTTTACGGCGCGGGAGCAGTACTTC.